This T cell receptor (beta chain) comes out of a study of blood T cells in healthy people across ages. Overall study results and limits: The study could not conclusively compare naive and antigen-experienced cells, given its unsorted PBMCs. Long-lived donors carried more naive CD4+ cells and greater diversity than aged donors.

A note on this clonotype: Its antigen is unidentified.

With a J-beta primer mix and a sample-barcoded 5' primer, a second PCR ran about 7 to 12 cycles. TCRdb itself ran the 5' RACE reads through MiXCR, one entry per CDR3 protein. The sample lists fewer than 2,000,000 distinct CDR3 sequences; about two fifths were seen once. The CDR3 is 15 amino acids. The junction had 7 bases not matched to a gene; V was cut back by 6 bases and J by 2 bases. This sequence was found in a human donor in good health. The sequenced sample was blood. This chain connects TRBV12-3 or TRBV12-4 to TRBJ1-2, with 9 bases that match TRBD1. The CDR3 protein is CASRSAGTGNYGYTF. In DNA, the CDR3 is TGTGCCAGCAGGTCAGCCGGGACAGGGAACTATGGCTACACCTTC.